The clone carrying this T cell receptor (beta chain) showed up many times. Antigen unknown. CDR3 length: 15 amino acids. The V gene lost 1 base and the J gene lost 0 bases, with 7 bases spanning the gap. CDR1 and CDR2 from the germline V gene are SGHTA and FQGTGA. These data are taken from a study of T cells in Graves' hyperthyroidism and ophthalmopathy. TCR beta CDR3 sequences were amplified from RNA transcripts. The HTBI set primed first-round TCR CDR3 RT-PCR. Using its own MiXCR run on the multiplex PCR reads, TCRdb lists one record per CDR3 protein. The top ten hold under 15% of the sample, which has fewer than 500,000 distinct CDR3 sequences, about 14% seen once. Ophthalmopathy patients had Clinical Activity Score at least 3, NOSPECS grade at least 4, duration under 3 months. Study results and limitations: In blood, most of the thyroid clonotypes expanded above 0.001 were also present.

Sequences were obtained from blood. The receptor was isolated from a man between 18 and 29 years old with Graves' ophthalmopathy. The chain has TRBV7-3 and TRBJ2-1, with D possibly TRBD2 on 5 matching bases. CDR3 bases: TGTGCCAGCAGCTTAAGTGAGGGCTCCTACAATGAGCAGTTCTTC. This codes for CASSLSEGSYNEQFF.